Below are 13 T cell receptor beta chains sequenced from a single sample in a study of shared clonotypes between healthy human individuals. The assay was immunoSEQ multiplex PCR, and TCRdb's table has in-frame clones only and misses some. The sample lists a few hundred thousand clones; 74% were seen once. Specimen: memory CD4+ T cells sorted from blood. Subset given: CD45RA-negative fraction. The source is a young man in good health.

J is TRBJ1-6 and V is TRBV30, with TRBD1 as a possible D gene (5 bases). This CDR3 has 16 amino acids. V lost 1 base and J lost 0, with 10 bases in between. The germline V gene has CDR1 GTSNPN and CDR2 SVGIG (reference sequence). The DNA for the CDR3 is TGTGCCTGGAGTGAAGCAGGGAACTCCTATAATTCACCCCTCCACTTT. This gives the protein CAWSEAGNSYNSPLHF.

J is TRBJ2-1 and V is TRBV4-1; 11 bases fit TRBD1. The CDR3 consists of 19 residues. Germline V gene data show CDR1 as MGHRA and CDR2 as YSYEKL. Losses at the gene ends were 4 bases for V and 4 bases for J; bases not matched to a gene: 15. CDR3 nucleotide sequence: TGCGCCAGCAGCCGGACAGGGGGCGATCCGGGGACTGGTTACAATGAGCAGTTCTTC. Translating it yields CASSRTGGDPGTGYNEQFF.

The genes are TRBV7-2 and TRBJ2-7; TRBD2 agrees at 7 bases. Germline CDR1 reads SGHTA; CDR2 reads FQGNSA. V shed 1 base and J 7 bases; nucleotides not matched to a gene: 10. The CDR3 runs to 15 residues. In DNA form, the CDR3 reads TGTGCCAGCAGCTTAGTCATCGGCGGGAGTTATGAGCAGTACTTC. Translation gives CASSLVIGGSYEQYF.

The V gene is TRBV5-1, the J gene TRBJ1-1; D gene unclear. Germline CDR1 and CDR2: SGHRS and YFSETQ. Trimming stripped 0 bases from V and 0 bases from J, with 9 bases between. The CDR3 runs 15 residues. CDR3 coding DNA: TGCGCCAGCAGCTTGGGGCGGTTGATGAACACTGAAGCTTTCTTT. Amino acid sequence: CASSLGRLMNTEAFF.

This chain connects TRBV11-2 to TRBJ1-6, with TRBD1 matching 9 bases. Germline assignment: CDR1 SGHAT and CDR2 FQNNGV. J gave up 10 bases and V 4 bases, and 5 bases lay outside the gene matches. The CDR3 runs 14 residues. CDR3: CASSSGQGKSPLHF. In DNA form, the CDR3 reads TGTGCCAGCAGCTCCGGACAGGGGAAGTCACCCCTCCACTTT.

This chain connects TRBV11-3 to TRBJ2-3; D uncertain. The CDR3 runs to 16 residues. Trimming stripped 1 base from V and 4 bases from J, with 15 bases between. Per the germline V gene, CDR1 is SGHNT and CDR2 is YENEEA. The CDR3 DNA sequence: TGTGCCAGCAGCTTAGGGTTCGAGAGGATTGCAGATACGCAGTATTTT. This encodes CASSLGFERIADTQYF.

J is TRBJ1-4 and V is TRBV19, with no clear D. Trimming removed 5 bases from V and 5 bases from J, with 15 bases in between. In germline, CDR1 is LNHDA, CDR2 SQIVND (reference sequence). This CDR3 contains 15 residues. CDR3: CASSVGRPANEKLFF. The CDR3 nucleotides read TGTGCCAGTAGTGTGGGCAGGCCAGCGAATGAAAAACTGTTTTTT.

The chain links TRBV2 to TRBJ2-3; either TRBD1 or TRBD2 may fit D (5 bases each). CDR3 length equals 14 residues. Germline lookup yields CDR1 SNHLY and CDR2 FYNNEI. Trimming left V 5 bases short and J 6 bases short, with 15 bases between. Written as DNA, the CDR3 is TGTGCCAGCAGTCCGGGGCAGCTGGCGGATACGCAGTATTTT. It translates to CASSPGQLADTQYF.

This clone was detected only a few times. CDR3 sequence reads: CASSSPPLYGYTF. The CDR3 DNA reads TGTGCCAGCAGCTCACCACCACTCTATGGCTACACCTTC. The chain carries TRBV11-3 and TRBJ1-2; unclear D gene. V was pared by 4 bases and J by 4 bases, with 10 bases between. CDR3 length equals 13 residues. CDR1 is SGHNT, CDR2 YENEEA, per germline.

V usage is TRBV27 and J usage is TRBJ2-7, with D possibly being TRBD1 or TRBD2 (5 bases each). V was cut by 6 bases and J by 5 bases, with 14 bases left in between. Germline V CDR1 and CDR2: MNHEY, SMNVEV (reference sequence). This CDR3 is built from 13 residues. CDR3 sequence (DNA): TGTGCCAGCAGACGGGACCAGAGGAACGAGCAGTACTTC. It encodes CASRRDQRNEQYF.

This rearrangement joins TRBV7-7 to TRBJ2-6; D unclear. The germline gives CDR1 SSHAT, CDR2 FNYEAQ (reference sequence). V lost 5 bases to trimming and J lost 0 bases, with 8 bases between them. The CDR3 has 15 residues. The DNA of the CDR3 is TGTGCCAGCAGCCCCGCCGGCTCTGGGGCCAACGTCCTGACTTTC. Translated: CASSPAGSGANVLTF. Supplemented by reference TRBV7-7 and TRBJ2-6, the full variable domain reads GAGVSQSPRYKVTKRGQDVTLRCDPISSHATLYWYQQALGQGPEFLTYFNYEAQPDKSGLPSDRFSAERPEGSISTLTIQRTEQRDSAMYRCASSPAGSGANVLTFGAGSRLTVL.

The rearrangement links TRBV5-1 to TRBJ2-7, with D hard to call. The CDR3 runs 12 residues. Germline CDR1 SGHRS, CDR2 YFSETQ. The germline V and J ends were trimmed by 5 bases and 4 bases, with 10 bases remaining between them. The CDR3 loop reads CASRPDNYEQYF. In nucleotides, the CDR3 is TGCGCCAGCAGACCCGACAATTACGAGCAGTACTTC. The full variable domain, completed using reference TRBV5-1 and TRBJ2-7, is KAGVTQTPRYLIKTRGQQVTLSCSPISGHRSVSWYQQTPGQGLQFLFEYFSETQRNKGNFPGRFSGRQFSNSRSEMNVSTLELGDSALYLCASRPDNYEQYFGPGTRLTVT.

The chain uses TRBV19 and TRBJ1-5; 9 nucleotides line up with TRBD1. Germline V gives CDR1 LNHDA, CDR2 SQIVND (reference sequence). V lost 5 bases, J lost 5 bases, and 7 bases stayed unmatched. The CDR3 covers 15 residues. CDR3 coding DNA: TGTGCCAGTAGTGTTGGGACAGGGAGAGATCAGCCCCAGCATTTT. Translated: CASSVGTGRDQPQHF.